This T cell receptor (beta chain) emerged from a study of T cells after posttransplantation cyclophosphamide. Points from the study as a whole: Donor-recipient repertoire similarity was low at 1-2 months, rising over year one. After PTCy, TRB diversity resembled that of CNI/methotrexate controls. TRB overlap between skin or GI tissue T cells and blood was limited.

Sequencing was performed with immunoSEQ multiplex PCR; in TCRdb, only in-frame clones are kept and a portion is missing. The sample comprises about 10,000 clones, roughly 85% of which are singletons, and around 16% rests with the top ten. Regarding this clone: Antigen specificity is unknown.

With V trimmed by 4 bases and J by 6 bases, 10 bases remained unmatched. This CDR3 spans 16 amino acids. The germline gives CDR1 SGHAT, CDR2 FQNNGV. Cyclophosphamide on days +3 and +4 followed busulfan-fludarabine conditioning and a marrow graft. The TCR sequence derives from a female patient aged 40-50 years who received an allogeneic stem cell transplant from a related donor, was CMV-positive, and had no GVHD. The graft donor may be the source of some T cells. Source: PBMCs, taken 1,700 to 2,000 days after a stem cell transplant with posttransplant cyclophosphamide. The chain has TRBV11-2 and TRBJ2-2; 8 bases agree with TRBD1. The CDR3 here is CASSSLTGAPPGELFF. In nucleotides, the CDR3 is TGTGCCAGCAGCTCTCTGACAGGGGCGCCCCCCGGGGAGCTGTTTTTT.